This TCR beta chain was identified in a study of T cell responses to AZD1222 COVID-19 vaccine. Study-level results: Donors were mostly white British, more females; clonal diversity possibly underestimated. CD4 TCRs associated with vaccination spanned spike, dominating at 160-218 and 743-854. Baseline seropositivity characterized only a handful of AZD1222 recipients. Unmutated variant regions are reportedly the target of nearly half of TCRs that are spike-specific.

Profiled with immunoSEQ multiplex PCR; TCRdb holds only in-frame clones, not every one. The table records 44,000 or so clones, around 80% of them present only once. Looked up from germline, CDR1 is SGHRS and CDR2 is YFSETQ. There are 15 residues in the CDR3. With regard to this clone: Its antigen is currently unknown. The junction departs from germline at one end; a sequencing error may be responsible.

The chain joins TRBV5-1 to TRBJ2-6; D uncertain. The specimen was peripheral blood, collected on day 0 of AZD1222 vaccination. This TCR derives from an adult in good health. The CDR3 region is CASSLEDPGVNVLTF. CDR3 bases: TGCGCCAGCAGCTTGGAGGACCCTGGGGTCAACGTCCTGACTTTC.